The clone carrying this TCR beta chain was observed a handful of times. What it binds is unknown. The CDR3 totals 16 residues. Germline V gene data show CDR1 as SGHTA and CDR2 as FQGNSA. Trimming took 4 bases from V and 5 from J; bases not matched to a gene: 7. The data belong to a study of cytomegalovirus exposure and HLA in healthy donors. Overall study results and limits: Across donors, most TCRs were seen rarely, yet some public ones were widespread.

The PCR employed 60 Vbeta primers together with 13 Jbeta primers. Produced via immunoSEQ multiplex PCR; TCRdb's table is partial and in-frame only. The table lists over 100,000 clones, over 75% of them singletons. The chain is built from TRBV7-2 and TRBJ2-1; 11 nucleotides agree with TRBD2. This sequence was found in a man in his forties in good health and CMV-seropositive. Sequenced sample: PBMCs. The CDR3 DNA reads as TGTGCCAGCAGCTCCGCTAGCGGGGGGCTCAACAATGAGCAGTTCTTC. Residues: CASSSASGGLNNEQFF.